A selection of T cell receptor beta chains follows, all from one sample in a study of blood T cell repertoires in COVID-19. Some clones are missing from TCRdb's copy, which holds only in-frame ones; the method was immunoSEQ multiplex PCR. This table holds about 78,000 clones, 65% to 85% found once. What was sequenced was peripheral blood. The source is a man over 45 with acute or convalescent COVID-19. The CDR3 runs from the conserved cysteine through the conserved F or W.

v_call cdr3_aa
TRBV5-6 CASSLGTPNVEAFF
TRBV6-4 CASSDGERGASPEQFF
TRBV6-5 CASITGVSSYNEQFF
TRBV5-6 CASSLFEVSTYEQYF
TRBV6-5 CASRKGAQETQYF
TRBV6-5 CASWPNRGRNQPQHF
TRBV7-2 CASSHAASSYNEQFF
TRBV5-1 CASRSRAGMETQYF
TRBV14 CASSPRTSASEQYF
TRBV19 CASSIGSGRALVIYNEQFF
TRBV5-4 CASSFSSGGASYNEQFF
TRBV28 CATLPGQVGTDTQYF
TRBV9 CASSVPDSGATDTQYF
TRBV28 CASSLDRANYGYTF
TRBV19 CASRHRGGSNQPQHF
TRBV4-2 CASSHPSSGANVLTF
TRBV19 CASSIVGTSLSNEQFF
TRBV11-2 CASSNSGDITDTQYF
TRBV19 CASAIAGKSYGELFF
TRBV5-1 CASSLAAGGALLSYGYTF